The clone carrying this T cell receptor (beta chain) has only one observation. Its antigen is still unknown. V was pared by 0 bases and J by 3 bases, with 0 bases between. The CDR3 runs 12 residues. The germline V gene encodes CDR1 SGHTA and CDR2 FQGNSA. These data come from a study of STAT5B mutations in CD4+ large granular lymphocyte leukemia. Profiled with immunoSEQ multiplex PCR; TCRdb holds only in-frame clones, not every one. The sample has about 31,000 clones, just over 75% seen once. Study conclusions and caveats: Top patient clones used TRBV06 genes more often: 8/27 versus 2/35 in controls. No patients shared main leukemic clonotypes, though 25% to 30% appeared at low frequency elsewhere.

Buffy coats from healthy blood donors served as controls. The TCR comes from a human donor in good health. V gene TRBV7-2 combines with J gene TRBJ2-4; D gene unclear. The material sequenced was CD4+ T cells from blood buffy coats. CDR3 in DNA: TGTGCCAGCAGCTTAGCCAAAAACATTCAGTACTTC. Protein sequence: CASSLAKNIQYF. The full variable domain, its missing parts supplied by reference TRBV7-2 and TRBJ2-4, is GAGVSQSPSNKVTEKGKDVELRCDPISGHTALYWYRQSLGQGLEFLIYFQGNSAPDKSGLPSDRFSAERTGGSVSTLTIQRTQQEDSAVYLCASSLAKNIQYFGAGTRLSVL.